The 12 T cell receptor beta chains presented below share a single source sample, sequenced in a study of cytomegalovirus exposure and HLA in healthy donors. The PCR employed 60 Vbeta primers together with 13 Jbeta primers. Sequencing was performed with immunoSEQ multiplex PCR; in TCRdb, only in-frame clones are kept and a portion is missing. Here the sample spans 170,000 or so clones, around 77% being singletons. The sample was PBMCs. The receptors were gathered from a man in his sixties in good health and CMV-seronegative.

The chain employs TRBV15 and TRBJ2-1, with D tentatively TRBD2 (5 bases). There are 15 residues in the CDR3. Trimming took off 6 bases at V and 4 bases at J, with 16 bases between the two ends. The V gene's germline CDR1 is LNHNV and CDR2 YYDKDF (reference sequence). CDR3 in DNA: TGTGCCACCAGATCAGAGGGTGGGCGTTACAATGAGCAGTTCTTC. Protein: CATRSEGGRYNEQFF.

The chain couples TRBV19 to TRBJ2-5; 9 bases align to TRBD1. The CDR3 totals 14 residues. Germline V lookup: CDR1 LNHDA, CDR2 SQIVND (reference sequence). V trimming: 7 bases; J trimming: 7 bases; junction bases outside the gene matches: 10. CDR3 sequence (DNA): TGTGCCAGTACTCCAAAGGGACAGGGTGGGACCCAGTACTTC. Translated, it gives CASTPKGQGGTQYF.

The V gene is TRBV6-6, the J gene TRBJ2-1; TRBD1 is a possible D gene (6 bases). V was shortened by 0 bases and J by 7 bases, with 10 bases between the two germline ends. The CDR3 has 14 residues. The germline V gene has CDR1 MNHNY and CDR2 SVGAGI (reference sequence). CDR3 residues: CASSYSTGTNEQFF. Written as DNA, the CDR3 is TGTGCCAGCAGTTACTCGACAGGAACAAATGAGCAGTTCTTC.

This sequence joins TRBV18 and TRBJ1-5; unclear D gene. The germline V gene has CDR1 KGHSH and CDR2 LQKENI. The germline V and J ends were trimmed by 3 bases and 4 bases, with 16 bases remaining between them. The CDR3 has 16 amino acids. The DNA of the CDR3 is TGTGCCAGCTCACCCCTAGCATCTCCGGGAAATCAGCCCCAGCATTTT. Its protein product is CASSPLASPGNQPQHF. The full variable domain, in which reference TRBV18 and TRBJ1-5 provide the parts outside the CDR3, is NAGVMQNPRHLVRRRGQEARLRCSPMKGHSHVYWYRQLPEEGLKFMVYLQKENIIDESGMPKERFSAEFPKEGPSILRIQQVVRGDSAAYFCASSPLASPGNQPQHFGDGTRLSIL.

This clone was counted between two and nine times. The chain employs TRBV28 and TRBJ2-7, with TRBD1 matching over 7 bases. V was pared by 3 bases and J by 3 bases, with 2 bases of the junction left unmatched. Looked up from germline, CDR1 is MDHEN and CDR2 is SYDVKM. The length of the CDR3 is 13 residues. The CDR3 here is CASSLGQNYEQYF. Written as DNA, the CDR3 is TGTGCCAGCAGTTTGGGACAGAACTACGAGCAGTACTTC.

The chain has TRBV30 and TRBJ1-6; D not certain. The V gene's germline CDR1 is GTSNPN and CDR2 SVGIG (reference sequence). V gave up 3 bases and J gave up 2 bases, with 5 bases separating them. The CDR3 loop spans 13 amino acids. The CDR3 nucleotides are TGTGCCTGGAGCGGGACCTATAATTCACCCCTCCACTTT. As protein: CAWSGTYNSPLHF.

This clone was found a few times. The V and J genes are TRBV27 and TRBJ2-2; a possible D gene is TRBD2 (6 bases). Trimming took off 5 bases at V and 6 bases at J, with 25 bases between the two ends. CDR3 length: 18 amino acids. The germline CDR1 and CDR2 sequences are MNHEY and SMNVEV (reference sequence). The CDR3 here is CASSPGVGQILTSGELFF. CDR3 nucleotide sequence: TGTGCCAGCAGTCCGGGGGTGGGGCAAATACTGACGTCCGGGGAGCTGTTTTTT.

This clone has a single count. The J gene is TRBJ2-1, the V gene TRBV6-5; 7 nucleotides match TRBD2. Germline V gives CDR1 MNHEY, CDR2 SVGAGI. Trimming took 0 bases from V and 8 from J; bases not matched to a gene: 7. This CDR3 comprises 15 residues. This CDR3 is CASSYSREAVYEQFF. In DNA form, the CDR3 reads TGTGCCAGCAGTTACTCCCGGGAGGCGGTCTATGAGCAGTTCTTC.

This chain connects TRBV25-1 to TRBJ1-6; D remains unclear. V lost 2 bases, J lost 6 bases, and 5 bases lay in between. The germline gives CDR1 MGHDK, CDR2 SYGVNS. The CDR3 runs to 13 residues. Here the CDR3 DNA reads TGTGCCAGCAGTGAACAGTCTAATTCACCCCTCCACTTT. It translates to CASSEQSNSPLHF.

This sequence joins TRBV4-2 and TRBJ1-4; TRBD1 matches at 8 bases. The CDR3 loop spans 18 amino acids. V was clipped by 0 bases and J by 8 bases; unmatched bases: 14. Germline values: CDR1 LGHNA, CDR2 YNFKEQ. The CDR3 sequence is CASSQDWGRTGSREKLFF. The CDR3, as DNA: TGTGCCAGCAGCCAAGACTGGGGACGGACAGGGAGCAGGGAAAAACTGTTTTTT.

The chain is built from TRBV4-1 and TRBJ1-2, with D possibly matching TRBD1 (5 bases). The ends were cut back, 0 bases at V and 8 bases at J, with 16 bases in the middle. This CDR3 has 15 residues. Germline V gene data show CDR1 as MGHRA and CDR2 as YSYEKL. The CDR3 here is CASSQDLGRDYGYTF. The DNA for the CDR3 is TGCGCCAGCAGCCAAGATTTGGGCAGGGATTACGGCTACACCTTC.

The rearrangement links TRBV30 to TRBJ1-1, with D possibly being TRBD1 (6 bases). Trimming pared 0 bases from V and 8 bases from J, leaving 13 bases between. Germline loops: CDR1 GTSNPN, CDR2 SVGIG (reference sequence). The CDR3 spans 13 residues. CDR3 loop: CAWSVNRDAEAFF. Here the CDR3 DNA reads TGTGCCTGGAGTGTAAACAGGGATGCAGAAGCTTTCTTT.